Following are 19 T cell receptor beta chains from one sample sequenced in a study of blood T cell repertoires in COVID-19. Profiling relied on immunoSEQ multiplex PCR, and the TCRdb table lists in-frame clones only, not all of them. The sample carries around 170,000 clones, approximately 80% recorded once. Sequencing was performed on peripheral blood. The origin of the receptors is a woman aged 60-75 years with acute or convalescent COVID-19.

The V call is TRBV18, the J call TRBJ1-5; TRBD1 agrees at 7 bases. Germline values: CDR1 KGHSH, CDR2 LQKENI. This CDR3 is 15 amino acids long. J was trimmed by 4 bases and V by 0 bases; bases with no gene match: 3. The CDR3 protein is CASSPPGQNNQPQHF. CDR3 DNA sequence: TGTGCCAGCTCACCACCGGGACAGAATAATCAGCCCCAGCATTTT. The variable domain in full, with the rest retrieved from reference TRBV18 and TRBJ1-5, is NAGVMQNPRHLVRRRGQEARLRCSPMKGHSHVYWYRQLPEEGLKFMVYLQKENIIDESGMPKERFSAEFPKEGPSILRIQQVVRGDSAAYFCASSPPGQNNQPQHFGDGTRLSIL.

The genes are TRBV3-1 (or the pseudogene TRBV3-2) and TRBJ2-2, with D possibly TRBD2 on 6 matching bases. This CDR3 contains 15 residues. V was cut by 1 base and J by 4 bases, with 10 bases left in between. Germline V CDR1 and CDR2: LGHDT, YNNKEL (reference sequence). The CDR3 nucleotides are TGTGCCAGCAGCCAAGGACCCGGGGGCACCGGGGAGCTGTTTTTT. Encoded protein: CASSQGPGGTGELFF.

The chain has TRBV28 and TRBJ1-6, with 10 bases identical to TRBD1. Trimming at V came to 6 bases and at J to 11 bases, leaving 10 bases not matched to a gene. The CDR3 totals 15 residues. Germline-derived CDR1 and CDR2 are MDHEN and SYDVKM. The CDR3 reads CASSTTGQGTPPLHF. CDR3 DNA: TGTGCCAGCAGCACGACGGGACAGGGGACCCCACCCCTCCACTTT.

This clone was seen a few times. The chain joins TRBV2 to TRBJ2-4, with 9 bases lining up with TRBD1. V shed 1 base, J shed 1 base, and the junction held 8 bases outside the gene matches. The germline gives CDR1 SNHLY, CDR2 FYNNEI. The CDR3 runs 18 residues. The CDR3 reads CASSEVGGTGSAKNIQYF. The CDR3 DNA reads as TGTGCCAGCAGTGAAGTGGGGGGGACAGGGTCGGCCAAAAACATTCAGTACTTC.

The table lists this clone with a few counts. The V call is TRBV6-2 or TRBV6-3, the J call TRBJ2-3, with 8 bases lining up with TRBD2. After removal of 4 bases from V and 6 bases from J, the junction contained 6 bases not matched to a gene. CDR1 and CDR2 (germline): MNHEY, SVGEGT. The CDR3 loop spans 14 amino acids. CDR3 nucleotides: TGTGCCAGCAGTTCACTAGCGGCCCGCGATACGCAGTATTTT. This encodes CASSSLAARDTQYF.

In this sample, this clone turned up once. The J gene is TRBJ1-1, the V gene TRBV30; 8 bases fit TRBD1. J gave up 4 bases and V 0 bases, and 7 bases lay outside the gene matches. This CDR3 has 15 residues. Germline V lookup: CDR1 GTSNPN, CDR2 SVGIG (reference sequence). The CDR3 coding sequence is TGTGCCTGGAGTGTGGGCAGGGGGCTGAGCACTGAAGCTTTCTTT. Translating it yields CAWSVGRGLSTEAFF.

The rearrangement links TRBV6-5 to TRBJ2-4, with 7 bases matching TRBD1. CDR3 length equals 16 residues. Germline-derived CDR1 and CDR2 are MNHEY and SVGAGI. Germline trimming cut 0 bases from V and 6 bases from J; bases unmatched to any gene: 8. CDR3 coding DNA: TGTGCCAGCAGTTACTCGAATACAGGGGCCCTAAACATTCAGTACTTC. It translates to CASSYSNTGALNIQYF.

This chain connects TRBV9 to TRBJ1-6; 7 nucleotides match TRBD1. V lost 0 bases and J lost 13; bases outside the gene matches: 7. Germline CDR1 and CDR2: SGDLS and YYNGEE. The CDR3 loop spans 14 amino acids. The chain's CDR3 is CASSVGDSSYPLHF. CDR3 DNA sequence: TGTGCCAGCAGCGTAGGGGACAGCTCTTACCCCCTCCACTTT.

V and J are TRBV9 and TRBJ1-2, with D unclear. V lost 0 bases and J lost 8, with 17 bases in between. CDR3 length: 15 residues. The V gene's germline CDR1 is SGDLS and CDR2 YYNGEE. The CDR3 nucleotides are TGTGCCAGCAGCGTAGATCCCCGGGAACTGGGGGGCTACACCTTC. It codes for CASSVDPRELGGYTF.

The chain recombines TRBV30 with TRBJ1-4, with D possibly being TRBD1 (5 bases). Trimming removed 3 bases at V and 8 bases at J, with 16 bases between. This CDR3 contains 14 residues. Germline V gene sequence: CDR1 GTSNPN, CDR2 SVGIG (reference sequence). CDR3 region: CAWRSGGVGEKLFF. CDR3 coding DNA: TGTGCCTGGAGATCAGGAGGGGTTGGGGAAAAACTGTTTTTT.

V gene TRBV18 combines with J gene TRBJ1-1; 10 nucleotides align to TRBD1. V was clipped by 3 bases and J by 3 bases; unmatched bases: 7. CDR3 length: 16 residues. Germline assignment: CDR1 KGHSH and CDR2 LQKENI. The CDR3 region has the DNA TGTGCCAGCTCACCGAGACAGGGGGCGCCGGACACTGAAGCTTTCTTT. This codes for CASSPRQGAPDTEAFF.

The chain joins TRBV2 to TRBJ1-5, with TRBD1 identical over 9 bases. Germline values: CDR1 SNHLY, CDR2 FYNNEI. The length of the CDR3 is 15 residues. With 4 bases clipped from V and 4 bases from J, the junction kept 5 bases outside the gene matches. CDR3 nucleotides: TGTGCCAGCAGTGGGGGACAGGGAAGAAATCAGCCCCAGCATTTT. As protein: CASSGGQGRNQPQHF.

CDR3 in amino acids: CASSFQLYGYTF. The CDR3 nucleotides are TGTGCCAGCAGTTTTCAACTCTATGGCTACACCTTC. J is TRBJ1-2 and V is TRBV12-3 or TRBV12-4; no clear D. Deletions cut 3 bases from V and 4 bases from J, with 6 bases between. CDR3 length: 12 residues.

A single count supports this clone. J is TRBJ1-6 and V is TRBV7-2; the D gene is possibly TRBD1 (5 bases). Germline-derived CDR1 and CDR2 are SGHTA and FQGNSA. This CDR3 is 13 amino acids long. Trimming removed 5 bases from V and 9 bases from J, with 11 bases in between. The CDR3 region is CASSPQGSSPLHF. CDR3 bases: TGTGCCAGCAGCCCTCAGGGAAGTTCACCCCTCCACTTT.

V usage is TRBV19 and J usage is TRBJ1-2; D is possibly TRBD1 (6 bases). Trimming took off 1 base at V and 7 bases at J, with 10 bases between the two ends. The CDR3 has 13 residues. Looked up from germline, CDR1 is LNHDA and CDR2 is SQIVND (reference sequence). The CDR3 loop reads CASSIGTASGYTF. The CDR3 coding sequence is TGTGCCAGTAGTATAGGGACAGCGAGTGGCTACACCTTC.

The chain uses TRBV28 and TRBJ1-2, with D possibly matching TRBD1 (5 bases). V lost 7 bases and J 0 bases, leaving 12 bases between the germline ends. Germline lookup yields CDR1 MDHEN and CDR2 SYDVKM. The CDR3 has 14 residues. The CDR3 DNA is TGTGCCAGCAATTTCAGGGTGGCTAACTATGGCTACACCTTC. It is translated as CASNFRVANYGYTF.

The rearrangement links TRBV6-5 to TRBJ1-6, with TRBD1 matching over 9 bases. V lost 4 bases to trimming and J lost 6 bases; unmatched junction nucleotides: 7. Germline CDR1 reads MNHEY; CDR2 reads SVGAGI. The CDR3 contains 16 residues. For the CDR3, the DNA is TGTGCCAGCAGTTGGGCCAGGACAGGGGTTAATTCACCCCTCCACTTT. Residues: CASSWARTGVNSPLHF.

This chain uses TRBV5-1 with TRBJ1-4; D not certain. This CDR3 has 13 amino acids. Germline V gene lookup returns CDR1 SGHRS and CDR2 YFSETQ. V was shortened by 5 bases and J by 7 bases, with 12 bases between the two germline ends. CDR3 bases: TGCGCCAGCAGAGACATCGTCGGTGAAAAACTGTTTTTT. It codes for CASRDIVGEKLFF. Full variable domain (remainder filled in from reference TRBV5-1 and TRBJ1-4): KAGVTQTPRYLIKTRGQQVTLSCSPISGHRSVSWYQQTPGQGLQFLFEYFSETQRNKGNFPGRFSGRQFSNSRSEMNVSTLELGDSALYLCASRDIVGEKLFFGSGTQLSVL.

The gene calls are TRBV6-2 or TRBV6-3 and TRBJ1-2; D is possibly TRBD1 (6 bases). The germline CDR1 and CDR2 sequences are MNHEY and SVGEGT. The CDR3 extends over 15 amino acids. The germline V and J ends were trimmed by 0 bases and 7 bases, with 15 bases remaining between them. Here the CDR3 reads CASSYSGRGARGYTF. CDR3 nucleotides: TGTGCCAGCAGTTACTCCGGCAGGGGAGCGCGTGGCTACACCTTC.